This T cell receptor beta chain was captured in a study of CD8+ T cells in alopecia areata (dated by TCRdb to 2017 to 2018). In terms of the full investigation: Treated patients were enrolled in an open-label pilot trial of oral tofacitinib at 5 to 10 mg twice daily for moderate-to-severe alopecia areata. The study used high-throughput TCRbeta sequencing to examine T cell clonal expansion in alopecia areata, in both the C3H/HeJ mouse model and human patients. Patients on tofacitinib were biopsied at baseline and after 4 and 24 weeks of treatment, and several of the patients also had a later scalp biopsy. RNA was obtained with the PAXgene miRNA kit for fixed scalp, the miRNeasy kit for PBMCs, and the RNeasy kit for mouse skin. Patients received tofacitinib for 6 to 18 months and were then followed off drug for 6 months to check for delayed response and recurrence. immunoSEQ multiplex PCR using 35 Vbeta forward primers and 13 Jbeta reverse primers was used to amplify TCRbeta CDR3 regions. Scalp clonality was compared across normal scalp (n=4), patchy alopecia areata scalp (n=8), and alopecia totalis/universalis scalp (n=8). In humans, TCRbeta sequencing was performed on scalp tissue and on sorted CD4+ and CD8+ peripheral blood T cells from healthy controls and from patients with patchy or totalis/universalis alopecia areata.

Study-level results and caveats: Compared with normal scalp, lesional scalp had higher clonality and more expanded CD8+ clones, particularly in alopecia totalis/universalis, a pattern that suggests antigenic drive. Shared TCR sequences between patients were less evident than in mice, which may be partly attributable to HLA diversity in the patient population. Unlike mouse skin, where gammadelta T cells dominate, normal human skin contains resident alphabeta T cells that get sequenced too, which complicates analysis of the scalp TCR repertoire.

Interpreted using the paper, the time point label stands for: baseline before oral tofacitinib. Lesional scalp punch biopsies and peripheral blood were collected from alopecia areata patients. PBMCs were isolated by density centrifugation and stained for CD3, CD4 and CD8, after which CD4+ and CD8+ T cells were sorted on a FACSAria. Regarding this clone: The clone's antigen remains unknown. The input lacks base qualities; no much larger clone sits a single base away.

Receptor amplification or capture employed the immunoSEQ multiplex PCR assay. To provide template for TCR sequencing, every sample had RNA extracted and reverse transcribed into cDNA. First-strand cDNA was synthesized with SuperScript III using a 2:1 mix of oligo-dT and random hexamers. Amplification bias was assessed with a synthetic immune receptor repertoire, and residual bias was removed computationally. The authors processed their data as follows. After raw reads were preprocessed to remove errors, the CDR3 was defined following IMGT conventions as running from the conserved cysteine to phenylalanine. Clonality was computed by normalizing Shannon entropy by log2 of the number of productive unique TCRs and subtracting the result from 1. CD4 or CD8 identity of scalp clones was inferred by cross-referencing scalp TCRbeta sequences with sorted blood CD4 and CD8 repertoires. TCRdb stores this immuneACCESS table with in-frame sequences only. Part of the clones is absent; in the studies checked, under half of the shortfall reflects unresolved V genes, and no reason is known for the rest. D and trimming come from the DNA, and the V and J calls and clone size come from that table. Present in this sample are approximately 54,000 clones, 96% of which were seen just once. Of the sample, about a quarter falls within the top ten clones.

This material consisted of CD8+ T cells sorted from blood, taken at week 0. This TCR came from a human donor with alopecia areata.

The base sequence is TGTGCCAGTAGTTTCGCCCCCATGGTTAGAGGGGATACGCAGTATTTT. Its coded protein is CASSFAPMVRGDTQYF. The V gene is TRBV19 and the J gene is TRBJ2-3; the D gene is perhaps TRBD2, from 5 matching bases. The germline ends are 21 bases apart after V is trimmed by 5 bases and J by 6 bases. CDR3 length: 16 amino acids, cysteine to phenylalanine. Only CDR3 DNA remains: 48 bases, in frame from the first base. The germline V gene (reference sequence) provides CDR1 LNHDA and CDR2 SQIVND.